This TCR beta chain stems from a study of blood T cell repertoires in COVID-19. The CDR3 is 17 amino acids. CDR1 is SGHDT, CDR2 YYEEEE, per germline. J gave up 3 bases and V 2 bases, and 9 bases lay outside the gene matches. Data came from immunoSEQ multiplex PCR; TCRdb stores just in-frame clones and leaves some out. This table holds about 61,000 clones, around nine tenths found once. Sequenced: peripheral blood. This TCR came from a woman between 50 and 59 years old with active or convalescent COVID-19. This rearrangement joins TRBV5-6 to TRBJ2-3, with TRBD2 matching over 10 bases. This chain's CDR3 is CASSFQPSSGRTDTQYF. CDR3 sequence (DNA): TGTGCCAGCAGCTTTCAGCCAAGTAGCGGGAGGACAGATACGCAGTATTTT.